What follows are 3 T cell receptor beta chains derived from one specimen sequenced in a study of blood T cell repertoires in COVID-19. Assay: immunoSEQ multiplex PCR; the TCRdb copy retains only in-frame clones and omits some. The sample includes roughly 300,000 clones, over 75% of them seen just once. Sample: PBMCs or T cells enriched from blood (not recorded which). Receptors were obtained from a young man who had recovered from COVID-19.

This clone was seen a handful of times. CDR3 loop: CALGKGMTYEQYF. CDR3 coding DNA: TGTGCCCTCGGGAAAGGAATGACCTACGAGCAGTACTTC. The chain links TRBV30 to TRBJ2-7, with D perhaps TRBD2 (5 bases). Germline V gene lookup returns CDR1 GTSNPN and CDR2 SVGIG (reference sequence). CDR3 length: 13 residues. With 8 bases removed from V and 2 bases from J, the gap between germline ends came to 16 bases. The whole variable domain, remainder taken from reference TRBV30 and TRBJ2-7, is SQTIHQWPATLVQPVGSPLSLECTVEGTSNPNLYWYRQAAGRGLQLLFYSVGIGQISSEVPQNLSASRPQDRQFILSSKKLLLSDSGFYLCALGKGMTYEQYFGPGTRLTVT.

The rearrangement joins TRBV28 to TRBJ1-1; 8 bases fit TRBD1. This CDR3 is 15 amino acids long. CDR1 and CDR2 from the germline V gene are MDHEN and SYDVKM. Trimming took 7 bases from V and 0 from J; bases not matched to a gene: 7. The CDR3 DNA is TGTGCCAGCATCACTCAGGACAGGGTGAACACTGAAGCTTTCTTT. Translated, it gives CASITQDRVNTEAFF.

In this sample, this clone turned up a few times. The CDR3 region has the DNA TGTGCCAGCAGCGTCGAGCGGGGGGTGGGAAACACCATATATTTT. Translating gives CASSVERGVGNTIYF. The chain employs TRBV11-2 and TRBJ1-3; D is perhaps TRBD1 (5 bases). V was shortened by 5 bases and J by 4 bases, with 15 bases between the two germline ends. The CDR3 length is 15 residues. Germline loops: CDR1 SGHAT, CDR2 FQNNGV.